This entry lists 13 T cell receptor beta chains sequenced from one sample in a study of neurological immune-mediated disorders. TCRdb reprocessed the 5' RACE reads with MiXCR, giving one entry per CDR3 protein. The sample consists of about 4,800 distinct CDR3 sequences, about 22% of them appearing once. The sequenced sample was CD8+ T cells from blood. These TCRs come from a woman aged 55-69 years with HTLV-1-associated myelopathy (HAM/TSP).

In its sample, this clonotype is large. The chain couples TRBV20-1 to TRBJ2-3; 11 bases are shared with TRBD2. V was clipped by 5 bases and J by 12 bases; unmatched bases: 10. The CDR3 loop spans 13 amino acids. Germline CDR1 and CDR2: DFQATT and SNEGSKA (reference sequence). CDR3 region: CSAAPGLADGQYF. The CDR3 DNA reads as TGCAGTGCTGCCCCGGGACTAGCGGACGGCCAGTATTTT.

At least ten counts were recorded for this clonotype. The chain is built from TRBV5-1 and TRBJ2-3; tentative D call: TRBD1 (5 bases). V was clipped by 0 bases and J by 2 bases, with 13 bases between them. The CDR3 is made up of 16 amino acids. Per the germline V gene, CDR1 is SGHRS and CDR2 is YFSETQ. The CDR3: CASSLVGRGTTDTQYF. The CDR3, as DNA: TGCGCCAGCAGCTTGGTGGGAAGGGGCACCACAGATACGCAGTATTTT. The complete variable domain, with remaining parts taken from reference TRBV5-1 and TRBJ2-3, reads KAGVTQTPRYLIKTRGQQVTLSCSPISGHRSVSWYQQTPGQGLQFLFEYFSETQRNKGNFPGRFSGRQFSNSRSEMNVSTLELGDSALYLCASSLVGRGTTDTQYFGPGTRLTVL.

This clonotype was counted many times. The V call is TRBV27, the J call TRBJ2-1; 8 bases line up with TRBD1. The V gene end was trimmed by 6 bases and the J gene end by 8 bases; junction bases not matched to a gene: 12. The CDR3 has 15 amino acids. CDR1 and CDR2 (germline): MNHEY, SMNVEV (reference sequence). DNA of the CDR3: TGTGCCAGCAGCCAAGGTGGGACAGGCTTATATGAGCAGTTCTTC. Translation: CASSQGGTGLYEQFF.

This clonotype showed up many times. The chain links TRBV7-8 to TRBJ1-1; 9 bases are a match to TRBD1. The CDR3 covers 17 residues. Trimming at V came to 4 bases and at J to 5 bases, leaving 14 bases not matched to a gene. Germline lookup yields CDR1 SGHVS and CDR2 FQNEAQ. DNA for the CDR3: TGTGCCAGCAGCTCCGGTCCCGGGACAGGGATGGGGACTGAAGCTTTCTTT. Amino acid sequence: CASSSGPGTGMGTEAFF.

This clonotype was picked up many times. The V call is TRBV10-3, the J call TRBJ1-1; D ambiguous. CDR3 length: 14 amino acids. Germline V lookup: CDR1 ENHRY, CDR2 SYGVKD. Trimming removed 4 bases at V and 1 base at J, with 10 bases between. The CDR3 DNA follows: TGTGCCATCAGTGCTCCTCAGCAGAACACTGAAGCTTTCTTT. Its protein is CAISAPQQNTEAFF.

This clonotype was observed many times. The J gene is TRBJ1-1, the V gene TRBV27; tentatively, D is TRBD1 (6 bases). CDR1 and CDR2 from the germline V gene are MNHEY and SMNVEV (reference sequence). V was clipped by 1 base and J by 6 bases, with 12 bases between them. The CDR3 contains 14 residues. The CDR3 region is CASSLYGGSPEAFF. Written as DNA, the CDR3 is TGTGCCAGCAGTTTATATGGGGGCAGCCCTGAAGCTTTCTTT.

In this sample, this clonotype turned up many times. The rearrangement joins TRBV7-9 to TRBJ1-2; no clear D. The CDR3 contains 16 residues. The germline CDR1 and CDR2 sequences are SEHNR and FQNEAQ (reference sequence). The germline V and J ends were trimmed by 5 bases and 6 bases, with 22 bases remaining between them. The CDR3 coding sequence is TGTGCCAGCAGCCCCTTGAACGCTTCGCCGGAGAATGGCTACACCTTC. It specifies CASSPLNASPENGYTF. The variable domain in full, with the rest retrieved from reference TRBV7-9 and TRBJ1-2, is DTGVSQNPRHKITKRGQNVTFRCDPISEHNRLYWYRQTLGQGPEFLTYFQNEAQLEKSRLLSDRFSAERPKGSFSTLEIQRTEQGDSAMYLCASSPLNASPENGYTFGSGTRLTVV.

This clonotype is categorized as large. The V gene is TRBV6-5, the J gene TRBJ2-1; D ambiguous. V dropped 5 bases and J dropped 13 bases, with 3 bases sitting between them. CDR1 and CDR2 (germline): MNHEY, SVGAGI. The CDR3 is 8 amino acids. The CDR3 region has the DNA TGTGCCAGCAGTCGACAGTTCTTC. Protein sequence: CASSRQFF.

By frequency in the sample, this clonotype is medium-sized. Germline and junction disagree at one end, which may indicate a read error. The chain is built from TRBV27 and TRBJ1-5; a possible D gene is TRBD1 (5 bases). This CDR3 is 14 amino acids long. Germline V gene data show CDR1 as MNHEY and CDR2 as SMNVEV (reference sequence). The CDR3 region is CGDPGLNGDQPQHF. Here the CDR3 DNA reads TGCGGGGATCCGGGACTCAACGGGGATCAGCCCCAGCATTTT.

There are many counts of this clonotype. This rearrangement joins TRBV5-6 to TRBJ1-5, with 7 bases lining up with TRBD1. CDR1 and CDR2 (germline): SGHDT, YYEEEE. CDR3 length: 16 residues. V dropped 4 bases and J dropped 3; count of bases not matched to a gene: 10. In DNA form, the CDR3 reads TGTGCCAGCAGCCTTGACCGGGACAGAGTCAATCAGCCCCAGCATTTT. Its protein is CASSLDRDRVNQPQHF.

This chain uses TRBV7-2 with TRBJ2-2; TRBD2 is a possible D gene (5 bases). Germline CDR1 is SGHTA and CDR2 is FQGNSA. CDR3 length: 15 amino acids. The V end lost 4 bases, the J end lost 2 bases, and 11 bases lay between the germline ends. Written as DNA, the CDR3 is TGTGCCAGCAGCTCTCAACTAGGAAACACCGGGGAGCTGTTTTTT. Amino acid sequence: CASSSQLGNTGELFF. Complete variable domain (other parts from reference TRBV7-2 and TRBJ2-2): GAGVSQSPSNKVTEKGKDVELRCDPISGHTALYWYRQSLGQGLEFLIYFQGNSAPDKSGLPSDRFSAERTGGSVSTLTIQRTQQEDSAVYLCASSSQLGNTGELFFGEGSRLTVL.

This clonotype is medium-sized within its sample. The V call is TRBV10-3, the J call TRBJ2-1; 10 nucleotides match TRBD2. Germline V lookup: CDR1 ENHRY, CDR2 SYGVKD. The length of the CDR3 is 15 residues. The ends lost 3 bases at V and 5 bases at J; junction bases unmatched: 4. In nucleotides, the CDR3 is TGTGCCATCAGTGAATACCTAGCGGGGGACAATGAGCAGTTCTTC. It specifies CAISEYLAGDNEQFF.

By proportion, this clonotype is medium-sized. CDR3 nucleotides: TGTGCCAGCAGTTACATGGGGGGGGGGCATGGCTACACCTTC. Encoded protein: CASSYMGGGHGYTF. The genes are TRBV6-5 and TRBJ1-2; a weak D match, TRBD1 (6 bases). Looked up from germline, CDR1 is MNHEY and CDR2 is SVGAGI. The CDR3 is 14 residues long. Trimming left V 2 bases short and J 6 bases short, with 13 bases between.